One and the same sample provided the 28 T cell receptor beta chains below, sequenced in a study of T cells expressing NK-cell markers. One entry per CDR3 protein, without DNA, is what TCRdb gives after re-calling the 5' RACE reads. This sample carries 500,000 to 600,000 distinct CDR3 sequences, with approximately 3.6% going to the ten biggest clones. The source material was blood T cells: a sorted CD56 or NKG2C T cell subset, CD4+ or CD8+ T cells, or bulk PBMC T cells (not recorded which). These receptors originate from a man between 18 and 29 years old in good health.

The chain links TRBV5-6 to TRBJ2-1. The CDR3 extends over 15 amino acids. The V gene's germline CDR1 is SGHDT and CDR2 YYEEEE. CDR3 sequence reads: CASSLSGETYNEQFF.

V is TRBV7-3 and J is TRBJ2-3; TCRdb's assignment of TRBD1 cannot be checked, as there is no DNA. This CDR3 comprises 14 residues. Looked up from germline, CDR1 is SGHTA and CDR2 is FQGTGA. This CDR3 is CASGRTGVTDTQYF.

The CDR3 here is CASSTDRNTQYF. This chain connects TRBV27 to TRBJ2-3; TCRdb reports TRBD1, a call that lacks DNA to check it against. This CDR3 has 12 residues. Germline CDR1 MNHEY, CDR2 SMNVEV (reference sequence).

The CDR3 protein is CASSRSGSQNTGELFF. The chain carries TRBV5-1 and TRBJ2-2; TCRdb gives TRBD2 as the D gene, but with no DNA this cannot be confirmed. There are 16 residues in the CDR3. The germline gives CDR1 SGHRS, CDR2 YFSETQ. Looking up the rest from reference TRBV5-1 and TRBJ2-2 gives the full variable domain: KAGVTQTPRYLIKTRGQQVTLSCSPISGHRSVSWYQQTPGQGLQFLFEYFSETQRNKGNFPGRFSGRQFSNSRSEMNVSTLELGDSALYLCASSRSGSQNTGELFFGEGSRLTVL.

The gene calls are TRBV12-3 or TRBV12-4 and TRBJ1-2. The CDR3 has 13 amino acids. The CDR3: CASRNSGAYGYTF.

This chain links TRBV12-3 or TRBV12-4 with TRBJ2-3; TCRdb reports TRBD2, a call that lacks DNA to check it against. CDR3 length: 14 amino acids. CDR3 sequence reads: CASSPGAGVYTQYF.

The chain recombines TRBV20-1 with TRBJ1-3; as DNA is missing, the TRBD1 call by TCRdb cannot be tested. CDR1 and CDR2 from the germline V gene are DFQATT and SNEGSKA (reference sequence). The CDR3 consists of 14 residues. This CDR3 reads CSANHGQSGNTIYF.

The rearrangement links TRBV20-1 to TRBJ2-2; TCRdb outputs TRBD2, but without DNA this stays unchecked. From germline, CDR1 is DFQATT and CDR2 SNEGSKA (reference sequence). The CDR3 spans 14 residues. CDR3 protein: CSATSGLAGGELFF.

The gene calls are TRBV20-1 and TRBJ2-1. The CDR3 runs to 15 residues. Germline-derived CDR1 and CDR2 are DFQATT and SNEGSKA (reference sequence). The CDR3 sequence: CSAPVLWGSYNEQFF.

This chain connects TRBV12-3 or TRBV12-4 to TRBJ1-2; TCRdb gives TRBD1 as the D gene, but with no DNA this cannot be confirmed. The CDR3 extends over 14 amino acids. The CDR3 protein is CASTLGQAGYGYTF.

The V and J genes are TRBV27 and TRBJ2-1; TCRdb names TRBD2, which stays unverified in the absence of DNA. Germline-derived CDR1 and CDR2 are MNHEY and SMNVEV (reference sequence). The CDR3 runs 16 residues. CDR3 region: CASSLLGLATNNEQFF.

The chain links TRBV10-3 to TRBJ1-6; no DNA is available, so the TRBD1 call from TCRdb remains unchecked. Per germline, CDR1 ENHRY and CDR2 SYGVKD. The CDR3 extends over 12 amino acids. CDR3 residues: CATTPGGSPLHF.

This chain links TRBV2 with TRBJ2-1; TCRdb reports TRBD1, a call that lacks DNA to check it against. The CDR3 has 15 amino acids. From germline, CDR1 is SNHLY and CDR2 FYNNEI. The CDR3 loop reads CASRDRAPPLNEQFF.

The gene calls are TRBV2 and TRBJ2-7; as DNA is missing, the TRBD1 call by TCRdb cannot be tested. Germline V gene data show CDR1 as SNHLY and CDR2 as FYNNEI. This CDR3 is 15 amino acids long. This chain's CDR3 is CASRPDRGRSYEQYF.

The J gene is TRBJ2-7, the V gene TRBV20-1; TCRdb selects TRBD1, and the lack of DNA leaves this call unchecked. The CDR3 length is 14 residues. Germline V gene lookup returns CDR1 DFQATT and CDR2 SNEGSKA (reference sequence). CDR3 residues: CSARTHGHLYEQYF.

This chain joins TRBV5-1 and TRBJ1-1; TCRdb's D gene call, TRBD1, goes unchecked for lack of DNA. The germline CDR1 and CDR2 sequences are SGHRS and YFSETQ. The CDR3 sequence is 14 residues long. The CDR3 sequence: CASSMDRVEGEAFF. The whole variable domain, remainder taken from reference TRBV5-1 and TRBJ1-1, is KAGVTQTPRYLIKTRGQQVTLSCSPISGHRSVSWYQQTPGQGLQFLFEYFSETQRNKGNFPGRFSGRQFSNSRSEMNVSTLELGDSALYLCASSMDRVEGEAFFGQGTRLTVV.

This sequence joins TRBV21-1 and TRBJ1-5; TCRdb gives TRBD1 as the D gene, but with no DNA this cannot be confirmed. TRBV21-1 is tagged as a pseudogene. The CDR3 sequence is 15 residues long. CDR3 region: CASTLGQGARQPQHF.

V usage is TRBV5-1 and J usage is TRBJ2-2; checking the TCRdb D call of TRBD1 is not possible without DNA. CDR3 length: 15 residues. The germline CDR1 and CDR2 sequences are SGHRS and YFSETQ. This CDR3 reads CASADREYGTGELFF.

This chain joins TRBV20-1 and TRBJ2-2; TCRdb indicates TRBD2, and absent DNA this call remains unverified. CDR1 and CDR2 from the germline V gene are DFQATT and SNEGSKA (reference sequence). There are 17 residues in the CDR3. Here the CDR3 reads CSARDVPTRGVAGELFF.

This chain uses TRBV27 with TRBJ2-5; TCRdb names TRBD1, which stays unverified in the absence of DNA. This CDR3 has 17 amino acids. Germline CDR1 reads MNHEY; CDR2 reads SMNVEV (reference sequence). The chain's CDR3 is CASSSESDRGDRETQYF.

J is TRBJ2-7 and V is TRBV28; TCRdb picks TRBD2, but there is no DNA to check that call. Germline assignment: CDR1 MDHEN and CDR2 SYDVKM. The CDR3 consists of 13 residues. The CDR3 sequence is CASKGTFVYEQYF.

The J gene is TRBJ2-1, the V gene TRBV15. Per germline, CDR1 LNHNV and CDR2 YYDKDF (reference sequence). The CDR3 totals 12 residues. CDR3 residues: CATRQGGYEQFF.

This chain joins TRBV5-1 and TRBJ2-1; TCRdb reports TRBD1, a call that lacks DNA to check it against. This CDR3 contains 16 residues. CDR1 SGHRS and CDR2 YFSETQ come from the germline V gene. This CDR3 is CASSLPRDPTYNEQFF.

J is TRBJ2-7 and V is TRBV30. CDR1 is GTSNPN, CDR2 SVGIG, per germline (reference sequence). There are 18 residues in the CDR3. The CDR3: CAWSVRSGRRTNIYEQYF. Variable domain in full (rest from reference TRBV30 and TRBJ2-7): SQTIHQWPATLVQPVGSPLSLECTVEGTSNPNLYWYRQAAGRGLQLLFYSVGIGQISSEVPQNLSASRPQDRQFILSSKKLLLSDSGFYLCAWSVRSGRRTNIYEQYFGPGTRLTVT.

This chain uses TRBV29-1 with TRBJ2-1; TCRdb indicates TRBD2, and absent DNA this call remains unverified. Germline CDR1 is SQVTM and CDR2 is ANQGSEA. This CDR3 contains 17 residues. This CDR3 is CSVDFRLAGGQYNEQFF.

The chain uses TRBV12-3 or TRBV12-4 and TRBJ2-3; checking the TCRdb D call of TRBD1 is not possible without DNA. This CDR3 has 17 residues. CDR3 protein: CASSTVGGLAHTDTQYF.

This chain connects TRBV12-3 or TRBV12-4 to TRBJ1-6; the D call from TCRdb, TRBD1, cannot be confirmed without DNA. The CDR3 is 14 residues long. CDR3 residues: CASSPGFHNSPLHF.

The chain recombines TRBV24-1 with TRBJ2-3. Germline-derived CDR1 and CDR2 are KGHDR and SFDVKD. CDR3 length: 16 amino acids. CDR3 loop: CATSDRSQPSTDTQYF.